This paragraph reports one T cell receptor (beta chain). Its target is unknown. Clones were sequenced by immunoSEQ multiplex PCR, and TCRdb holds only the in-frame ones, with some missing. The data contain around 12,000 clones, about 72% of them singletons. This specimen belongs to a study of CD4+ T cells in melanoma. V lost 5 bases, J lost 9 bases, and 21 bases lay in between. The CDR3 is 15 residues long. Germline V gene sequence: CDR1 SGHNT, CDR2 YYREEE (reference sequence). Points from the study as a whole: CD8+ T cell, macrophage and B cell function reportedly correlated with neoantigen-specific CD4+ T cells. Neoantigen-specific CD4+ T cells in melanoma reportedly had diverse differentiation states.

This TCR was recovered from a human donor with melanoma. Sequenced input: cells from a culture (not recorded whether cultured in vitro). The rearrangement uses TRBV5-4 and TRBJ2-1; D unresolved. The CDR3 loop is CASSYLGPSEVEQFF. The CDR3, as DNA: TGTGCCAGCAGTTACTTAGGCCCGTCCGAGGTTGAGCAGTTCTTC. The full variable domain, its missing parts supplied by reference TRBV5-4 and TRBJ2-1, is ETGVTQSPTHLIKTRGQQVTLRCSSQSGHNTVSWYQQALGQGPQFIFQYYREEENGRGNFPPRFSGLQFPNYSSELNVNALELDDSALYLCASSYLGPSEVEQFFGPGTRLTVL.